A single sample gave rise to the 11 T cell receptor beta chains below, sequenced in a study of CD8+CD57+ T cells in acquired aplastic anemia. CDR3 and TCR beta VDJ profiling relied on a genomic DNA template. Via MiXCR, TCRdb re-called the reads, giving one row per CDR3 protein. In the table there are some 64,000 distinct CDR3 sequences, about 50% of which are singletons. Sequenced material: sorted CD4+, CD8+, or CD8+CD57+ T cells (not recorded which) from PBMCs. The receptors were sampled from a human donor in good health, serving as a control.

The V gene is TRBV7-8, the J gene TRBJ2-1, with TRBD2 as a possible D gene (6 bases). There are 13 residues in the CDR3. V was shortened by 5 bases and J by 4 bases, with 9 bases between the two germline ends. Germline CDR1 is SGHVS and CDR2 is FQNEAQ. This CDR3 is CASSMGGYNEQFF. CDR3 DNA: TGTGCCAGCAGCATGGGGGGTTACAATGAGCAGTTCTTC.

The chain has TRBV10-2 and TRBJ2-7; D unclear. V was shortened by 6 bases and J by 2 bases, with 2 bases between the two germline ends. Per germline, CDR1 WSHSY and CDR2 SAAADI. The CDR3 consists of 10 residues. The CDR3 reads CASRAYEQYF. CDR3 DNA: TGCGCCAGCAGGGCCTACGAGCAGTACTTC.

This chain's CDR3 is CASSHSPLASTDTQYF. The CDR3 coding sequence is TGTGCCAGCAGCCACAGTCCCCTAGCGAGCACAGATACGCAGTATTTT. The rearrangement uses TRBV7-6 and TRBJ2-3; D might be TRBD2 (6 bases). The length of the CDR3 is 16 residues. The germline CDR1 and CDR2 sequences are SGHVS and FNYEAQ. Trimming took 5 bases from V and 0 from J, leaving 15 bases between them.

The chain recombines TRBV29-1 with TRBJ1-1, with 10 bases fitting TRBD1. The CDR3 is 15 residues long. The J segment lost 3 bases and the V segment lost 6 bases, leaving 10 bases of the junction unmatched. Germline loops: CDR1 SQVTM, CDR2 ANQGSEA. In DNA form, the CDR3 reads TGCAGCGTCCAACGACAGGGGGCGAGGGACACTGAAGCTTTCTTT. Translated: CSVQRQGARDTEAFF.

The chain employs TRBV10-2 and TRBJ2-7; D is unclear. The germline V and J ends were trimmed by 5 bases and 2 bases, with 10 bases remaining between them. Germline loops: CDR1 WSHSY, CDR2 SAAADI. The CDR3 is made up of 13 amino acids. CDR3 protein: CASSQTGPYEQYV. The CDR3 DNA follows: TGCGCCAGCAGTCAAACGGGCCCCTACGAGCAGTACGTC.

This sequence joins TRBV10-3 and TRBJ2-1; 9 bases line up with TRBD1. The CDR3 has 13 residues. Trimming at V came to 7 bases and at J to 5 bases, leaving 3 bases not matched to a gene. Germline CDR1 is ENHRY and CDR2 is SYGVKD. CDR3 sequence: CAITRTGDNEQFF. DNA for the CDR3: TGTGCCATCACCAGGACAGGGGACAATGAGCAGTTCTTC.

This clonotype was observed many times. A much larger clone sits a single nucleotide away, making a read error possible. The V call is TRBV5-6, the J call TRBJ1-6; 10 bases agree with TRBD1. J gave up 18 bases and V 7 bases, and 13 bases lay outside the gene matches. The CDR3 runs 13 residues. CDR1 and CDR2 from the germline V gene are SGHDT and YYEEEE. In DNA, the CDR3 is TGTGCCAGCGGCCTCTGGACAGGGGGAGAAGCCCACTTT. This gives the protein CASGLWTGGEAHF.

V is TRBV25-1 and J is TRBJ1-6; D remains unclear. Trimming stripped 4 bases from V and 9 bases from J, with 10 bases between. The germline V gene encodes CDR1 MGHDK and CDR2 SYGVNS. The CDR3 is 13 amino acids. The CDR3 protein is CASSGAWSSPLHF. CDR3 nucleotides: TGTGCCAGCAGTGGGGCCTGGAGTTCACCCCTCCACTTT. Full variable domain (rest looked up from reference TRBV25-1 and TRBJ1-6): EADIYQTPRYLVIGTGKKITLECSQTMGHDKMYWYQQDPGMELHLIHYSYGVNSTEKGDLSSESTVSRIRTEHFPLTLESARPSHTSQYLCASSGAWSSPLHFGNGTRLTVT.

This CDR3 is CASSYGAGASVTQYF. The CDR3 DNA sequence: TGTGCCAGCAGTTACGGGGCGGGAGCCTCAGTGACCCAGTACTTC. The V and J genes are TRBV6-5 and TRBJ2-5, with 7 bases lining up with TRBD2. This CDR3 is 15 amino acids long. Germline V gene data show CDR1 as MNHEY and CDR2 as SVGAGI. Trimming removed 2 bases from V and 7 bases from J; junction bases left unmatched: 10.

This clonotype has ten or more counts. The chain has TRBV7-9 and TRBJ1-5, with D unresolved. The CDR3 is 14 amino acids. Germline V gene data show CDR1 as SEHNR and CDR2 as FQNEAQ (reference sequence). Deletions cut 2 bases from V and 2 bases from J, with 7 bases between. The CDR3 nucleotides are TGTGCCAGCAGCTTAAATGGTGGCAATCAGCCCCAGCATTTT. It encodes CASSLNGGNQPQHF.

The CDR3 nucleotides are TGTGCCAGCAGTCCCGACAGTCAAGAGACCCAGTACTTC. This gives the protein CASSPDSQETQYF. The chain carries TRBV2 and TRBJ2-5; D possibly corresponds to TRBD1 (5 bases). CDR3 length equals 13 residues. CDR1 is SNHLY, CDR2 FYNNEI, per germline. Trimming pared 5 bases from V and 2 bases from J, leaving 9 bases between.